Below are 9 T cell receptor beta chains sequenced from a single sample in a study of technical replicates of blood from a handful of donors. Only in-frame clones appear in the TCRdb table, and some are missing; sequencing was by immunoSEQ multiplex PCR. The profile shows 80,000 to 95,000 clones, about 96% of them singletons. Sequenced material: T cells isolated from PBMCs. Every receptor here comes from a human donor in good health.

The V call is TRBV18, the J call TRBJ2-1, with 12 bases fitting TRBD2. The CDR3 runs 15 residues. From germline, CDR1 is KGHSH and CDR2 LQKENI. V shed 3 bases and J 5 bases; nucleotides not matched to a gene: 2. CDR3: CASSPTSGRNNEQFF. CDR3 DNA sequence: TGTGCCAGCTCACCTACTAGCGGGAGGAACAATGAGCAGTTCTTC.

The genes are TRBV5-6 and TRBJ1-2; D may be TRBD1 (5 bases). CDR1 and CDR2 (germline): SGHDT, YYEEEE. CDR3 length: 13 residues. Trimming removed 1 base at V and 5 bases at J, with 9 bases between. CDR3 in amino acids: CASSLTDRYGYTF. CDR3 nucleotide sequence: TGTGCCAGCAGCTTGACCGACAGATATGGCTACACCTTC.

This chain links TRBV11-2 with TRBJ1-1; 8 nucleotides agree with TRBD1. CDR1 SGHAT and CDR2 FQNNGV come from the germline V gene. The CDR3 spans 17 residues. After removal of 1 base from V and 0 bases from J, the junction contained 7 bases not matched to a gene. The CDR3 region has the DNA TGTGCCAGCAGCTTAGCGAGGACAGGGAACATGAACACTGAAGCTTTCTTT. It yields the protein CASSLARTGNMNTEAFF.

The chain uses TRBV18 and TRBJ1-1; possibly TRBD1 for D (5 bases). Per the germline V gene, CDR1 is KGHSH and CDR2 is LQKENI. V was pared by 6 bases and J by 2 bases, with 10 bases between. This CDR3 comprises 13 residues. The CDR3 region has the DNA TGTGCCAGCTCCAAAGGGGATAACACTGAAGCTTTCTTT. Translation gives CASSKGDNTEAFF.

The J gene is TRBJ1-1, the V gene TRBV7-8; maybe TRBD1 (5 bases). This CDR3 is built from 16 residues. Between the trimmed V and J ends, which lost 5 bases and 1 base, there was a span of 17 bases. Germline V gene lookup returns CDR1 SGHVS and CDR2 FQNEAQ. In nucleotides, the CDR3 is TGTGCCAGCAGCCCAGGAGTGGGGGGGAAGAACACTGAAGCTTTCTTT. This codes for CASSPGVGGKNTEAFF.

V and J are TRBV11-3 and TRBJ2-5; 8 nucleotides agree with TRBD2. CDR1 is SGHNT, CDR2 YENEEA, per germline. The V and J ends lost 5 bases and 3 bases, in that order; junction bases with no gene match: 11. The CDR3 is made up of 16 amino acids. The CDR3 protein is CASSPVAGGTKETQYF. The CDR3 nucleotides are TGTGCCAGCAGCCCAGTGGCGGGAGGTACGAAAGAGACCCAGTACTTC. Combining the CDR3 with reference TRBV11-3 and TRBJ2-5 gives the whole variable domain EAGVVQSPRYKIIEKKQPVAFWCNPISGHNTLYWYLQNLGQGPELLIRYENEEAVDDSQLPKDRFSAERLKGVDSTLKIQPAELGDSAVYLCASSPVAGGTKETQYFGPGTRLLVL.

The rearrangement uses TRBV7-9 and TRBJ2-3, with TRBD1 as a possible D gene (6 bases). The germline V gene encodes CDR1 SEHNR and CDR2 FQNEAQ (reference sequence). This CDR3 is built from 15 residues. V lost 1 base, J lost 10 bases, and 18 bases lay in between. In nucleotides, the CDR3 is TGTGCCAGCAGCTTAGTGTTGGGGGCTATTATGGCGCAGTATTTT. Its translation is CASSLVLGAIMAQYF.

The chain carries TRBV2 and TRBJ2-4; 12 nucleotides line up with TRBD2. The CDR3 extends over 16 amino acids. Losses at the gene ends were 3 bases for V and 9 bases for J; bases not matched to a gene: 9. The germline CDR1 and CDR2 sequences are SNHLY and FYNNEI. CDR3 amino acids: CASSDQLAGGPGIQYF. CDR3 nucleotide sequence: TGTGCCAGCAGTGACCAGCTAGCGGGAGGGCCGGGCATTCAGTACTTC.

V usage is TRBV5-6 and J usage is TRBJ2-7; 9 bases map to TRBD1. Germline loops: CDR1 SGHDT, CDR2 YYEEEE. The V segment lost 4 bases and the J segment 0 bases; nucleotides outside the gene matches: 5. The length of the CDR3 is 15 residues. The CDR3 region is CASSPGQGSSYEQYF. The CDR3 DNA follows: TGTGCCAGCAGCCCCGGACAGGGGAGCTCCTACGAGCAGTACTTC. Based on the CDR3 plus reference TRBV5-6 and TRBJ2-7, the full variable domain is DAGVTQSPTHLIKTRGQQVTLRCSPKSGHDTVSWYQQALGQGPQFIFQYYEEEERQRGNFPDRFSGHQFPNYSSELNVNALLLGDSALYLCASSPGQGSSYEQYFGPGTRLTVT.